This TCR beta chain was sequenced in a study of T cells in localized non-small cell lung cancer (dated by TCRdb to 2020 to 2021). Context from the whole study: The study analyzed T cell repertoires of 200 to 300 early-stage NSCLC patients, comparing tumors and uninvolved tumor-adjacent lungs. All 250 or so NSCLC patients in the cohort were treatment-naive and had localized lung tumors that were resected. The mean age of the NSCLC patients was about 64 years, with 120 to 150 men and 85 to 110 women.

Paper-wide results and their limitations: Higher T cell density in blood was associated with longer overall survival, whereas higher clonality in adjacent lung was associated with shorter survival. Since the design was exploratory, TCR variables were selected using unadjusted p-values with no false-discovery rate correction. Because multi-region tumor sequencing was not done, intratumor heterogeneity could not be ruled out. Of the top 100 tumor clones, a median of approximately 60 were detected in paired uninvolved adjacent lung; around 27 were also among that lung's top 100. Uninvolved tumor-adjacent lung showed the highest T cell clonality, higher than tumor, which suggests more focused antigenic responses in the uninvolved tumor-adjacent lung.

The immunoSEQ Assay was used to sequence TCR beta CDR3 regions from DNA. As for the original processing: T cell density was computed as TCR beta template counts normalized to usable DNA estimated by amplifying housekeeping genes. Using the preseqR package, richness was estimated by extrapolating to 120,000 templates for tissue samples and 400,000 templates for PBMC samples. Clonality was defined by subtracting Pielou's evenness from one. Tissue-enriched TCRs were identified through differential abundance testing performed on productive amino-acid clonotypes, with a minimum total count of 5 and an alpha of 0.1. The Jaccard Index and the Morisita Overlap Index were used to measure repertoire overlap between compartments. GLIPH grouped TCR beta CDR3s together with public tetramer-defined viral CDR3s, and a viral motif had to include at least three viral sequences and show V-gene enrichment. In its TCRdb copy, this immuneACCESS table keeps in-frame sequences only and misses some clones. Where compared with another copy, unresolved V genes explain less than half of these, and the others have no known cause. D and trimming were read from the DNA, whereas the V and J calls and clone size are those reported in that table. This sample holds under 35,000 clones; around 93% were observed only once. About 4% of the sample is taken by the ten largest.

Details on this clone: No cognate antigen has been identified for it. One base away there is no much larger clone; base qualities are not given.

The V end loses 4 bases and the J end loses 0 bases, and a stretch of 6 bases separates them. The CDR3 runs 12 amino acids, cysteine and phenylalanine included. Only the CDR3 part of the read is kept: 36 bases, read in frame from the first base. The CDR1 and CDR2 encoded by the germline V gene are SQVTM and ANQGSEA. At diagnosis, peripheral blood, uninvolved tumor-adjacent lung and tumor were collected and stored as a combination of fresh-frozen and FFPE material. For TCR repertoire profiling, the blood samples were analyzed as peripheral blood mononuclear cells. The rearrangement combines TRBV29-1 with TRBJ1-1; no D gene can be assigned with confidence. The clonotype originates from a woman aged 35 to 75 with stage III lung adenocarcinoma. This specimen was peripheral blood mononuclear cells, taken before any cancer treatment. DNA sequence: TGCAGCGTTGTTCAAATGAACACTGAAGCTTTCTTT. It is translated as CSVVQMNTEAFF. Reference TRBV29-1 and TRBJ1-1 proteins supply the regions before and after the CDR3; the full variable domain is: SAVISQKPSRDICQRGTSLTIQCQVDSQVTMMFWYRQQPGQSLTLIATANQGSEATYESGFVIDKFPISRPNLTFSTLTVSNMSPEDSSIYLCSVVQMNTEAFFGQGTRLTVV.